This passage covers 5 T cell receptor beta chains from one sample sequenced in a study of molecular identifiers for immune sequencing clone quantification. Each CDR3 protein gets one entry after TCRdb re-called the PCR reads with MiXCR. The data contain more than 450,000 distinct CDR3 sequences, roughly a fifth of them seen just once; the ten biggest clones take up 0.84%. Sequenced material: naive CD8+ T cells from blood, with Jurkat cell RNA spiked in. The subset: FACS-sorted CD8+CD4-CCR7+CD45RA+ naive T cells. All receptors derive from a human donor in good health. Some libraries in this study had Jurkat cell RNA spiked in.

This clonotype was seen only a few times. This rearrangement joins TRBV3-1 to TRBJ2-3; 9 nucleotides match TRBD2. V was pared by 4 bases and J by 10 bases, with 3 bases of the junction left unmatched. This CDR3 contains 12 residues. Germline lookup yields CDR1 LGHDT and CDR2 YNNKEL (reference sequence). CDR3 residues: CASSPKRGAQYF. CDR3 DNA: TGTGCCAGCAGCCCAAAGCGGGGGGCGCAGTATTTT.

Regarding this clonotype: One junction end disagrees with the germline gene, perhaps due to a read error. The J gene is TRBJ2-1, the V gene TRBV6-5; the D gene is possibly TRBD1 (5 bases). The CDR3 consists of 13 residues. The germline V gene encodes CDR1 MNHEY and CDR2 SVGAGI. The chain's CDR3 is CAGSYQGRNEQFF. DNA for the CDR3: TGTGCCGGCAGTTACCAGGGCCGAAATGAGCAGTTCTTC.

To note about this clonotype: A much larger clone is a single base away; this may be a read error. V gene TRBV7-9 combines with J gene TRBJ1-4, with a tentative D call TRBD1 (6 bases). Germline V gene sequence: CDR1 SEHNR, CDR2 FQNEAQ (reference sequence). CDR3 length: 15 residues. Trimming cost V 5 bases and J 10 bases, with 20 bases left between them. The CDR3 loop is CASSESTGRSGKLFF. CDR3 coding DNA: TGTGCCAGCAGCGAATCAACAGGGCGCAGTGGAAAACTGTTTTTT.

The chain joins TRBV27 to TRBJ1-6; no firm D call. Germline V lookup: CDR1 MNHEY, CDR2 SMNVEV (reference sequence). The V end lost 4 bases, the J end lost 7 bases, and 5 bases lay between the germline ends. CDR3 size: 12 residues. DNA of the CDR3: TGTGCCAGCAGTTCTGCGAATTCACCCCTCCACTTT. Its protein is CASSSANSPLHF.

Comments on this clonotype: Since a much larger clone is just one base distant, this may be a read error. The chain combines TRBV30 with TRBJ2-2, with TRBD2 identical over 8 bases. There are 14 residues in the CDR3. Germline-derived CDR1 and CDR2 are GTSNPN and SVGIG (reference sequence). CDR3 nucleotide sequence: TGTGCCCGGAGAAGCGGGGGGAACACCGGGGAGCTGTTTTTT. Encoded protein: CARRSGGNTGELFF. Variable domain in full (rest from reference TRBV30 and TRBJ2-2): SQTIHQWPATLVQPVGSPLSLECTVEGTSNPNLYWYRQAAGRGLQLLFYSVGIGQISSEVPQNLSASRPQDRQFILSSKKLLLSDSGFYLCARRSGGNTGELFFGEGSRLTVL.